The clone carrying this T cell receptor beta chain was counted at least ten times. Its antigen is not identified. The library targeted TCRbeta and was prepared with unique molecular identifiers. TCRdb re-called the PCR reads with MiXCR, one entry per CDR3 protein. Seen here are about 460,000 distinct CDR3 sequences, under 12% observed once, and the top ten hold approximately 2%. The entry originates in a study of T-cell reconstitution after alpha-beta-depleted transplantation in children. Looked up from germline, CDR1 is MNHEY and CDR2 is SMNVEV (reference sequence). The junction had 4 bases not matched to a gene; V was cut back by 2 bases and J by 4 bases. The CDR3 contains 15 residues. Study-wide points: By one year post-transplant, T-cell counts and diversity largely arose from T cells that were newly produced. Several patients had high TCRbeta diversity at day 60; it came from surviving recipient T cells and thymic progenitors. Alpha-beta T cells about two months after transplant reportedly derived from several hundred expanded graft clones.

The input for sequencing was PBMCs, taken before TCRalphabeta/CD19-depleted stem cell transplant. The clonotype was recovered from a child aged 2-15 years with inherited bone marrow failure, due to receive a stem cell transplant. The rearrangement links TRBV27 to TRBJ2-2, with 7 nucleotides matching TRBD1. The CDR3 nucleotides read TGTGCCAGCAGTTTAAAGGACAGGCGCACCGGGGAGCTGTTTTTT. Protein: CASSLKDRRTGELFF.